A single sample is the source of the 10 T cell receptor beta chains below, sequenced in a study of T cell responses to AZD1222 COVID-19 vaccine. Libraries were prepared by immunoSEQ multiplex PCR; TCRdb keeps only in-frame clonotypes and omits some of them. The table shows 100,000 to 150,000 clones, with just over 90% occurring only once. The material sequenced was peripheral blood, taken on day 0 of AZD1222 vaccination. Source of these receptors: an adult in good health.

Here the CDR3 DNA reads TGCAGCGTTGAAGAGACCGGGCCCTATGGCTACACCTTC. Translated: CSVEETGPYGYTF. J is TRBJ1-2 and V is TRBV29-1; D unresolved. V lost 0 bases and J lost 4, with 9 bases in between. The CDR3 loop spans 13 amino acids. Germline V gives CDR1 SQVTM, CDR2 ANQGSEA.

The chain recombines TRBV27 with TRBJ2-1; 10 nucleotides line up with TRBD2. Germline CDR1 and CDR2: MNHEY and SMNVEV (reference sequence). This CDR3 is 16 amino acids long. The V gene end was trimmed by 4 bases and the J gene end by 3 bases; junction bases not matched to a gene: 6. The CDR3 spells CASSWRSGGFYNEQFF. The DNA of the CDR3 is TGTGCCAGCAGTTGGCGTAGCGGGGGGTTCTACAATGAGCAGTTCTTC.

The rearrangement joins TRBV9 to TRBJ1-4; TRBD1 matches 9 bases. From germline, CDR1 is SGDLS and CDR2 YYNGEE. Trimming cost V 0 bases and J 10 bases; bases outside gene matches: 1. The length of the CDR3 is 13 residues. DNA for the CDR3: TGTGCCAGCAGCGTAGGACAGGGGGGAAAACTGTTTTTT. Encoded protein: CASSVGQGGKLFF.

This clone was counted once. The chain couples TRBV30 to TRBJ1-3, with D perhaps TRBD1 (6 bases). Trimming took off 0 bases at V and 11 bases at J, with 23 bases between the two ends. In germline, CDR1 is GTSNPN, CDR2 SVGIG (reference sequence). CDR3 length: 16 amino acids. The CDR3 DNA follows: TGTGCCTGGAGTGTAGGAGGGTCGGACAGAAGGCCCCCCATATATTTT. Its translation is CAWSVGGSDRRPPIYF.

This clone was seen once. The chain is built from TRBV4-3 and TRBJ1-1; D gene uncertain. V lost 0 bases and J lost 3, with 11 bases in between. The CDR3 totals 15 residues. Germline CDR1 LGHNA, CDR2 YSLEER. CDR3 loop: CASSQDRGSDTEAFF. Written as DNA, the CDR3 is TGCGCCAGCAGCCAAGATAGAGGTAGTGACACTGAAGCTTTCTTT.

V and J are TRBV6-5 and TRBJ1-2, with D maybe TRBD1 (5 bases). Trimming took 6 bases from V and 7 from J, leaving 21 bases between them. The CDR3 spans 15 residues. Germline-derived CDR1 and CDR2 are MNHEY and SVGAGI. In nucleotides, the CDR3 is TGTGCCAGCAGGGGGGTGGGACTCACAAATCCTGGCTACACCTTC. Amino acid sequence: CASRGVGLTNPGYTF.

This chain uses TRBV6-5 with TRBJ1-4; D is unresolved. V lost 3 bases and J lost 0, with 8 bases in between. Germline V lookup: CDR1 MNHEY, CDR2 SVGAGI. The CDR3 has 15 residues. The CDR3 DNA follows: TGTGCCAGCAGTTATGCACCCGCAACTAATGAAAAACTGTTTTTT. Translating it yields CASSYAPATNEKLFF.

The gene calls are TRBV3-1 (or the pseudogene TRBV3-2) and TRBJ1-2; D uncertain. With 0 bases removed from V and 4 bases from J, the gap between germline ends came to 12 bases. Germline assignment: CDR1 LGHDT and CDR2 YNNKEL (reference sequence). The CDR3 extends over 15 amino acids. CDR3 protein: CASSQDAVSGYGYTF. The CDR3 DNA is TGTGCCAGCAGCCAAGACGCCGTAAGTGGCTATGGCTACACCTTC.

This clone appeared a single time. The chain uses TRBV2 and TRBJ2-5, with 12 bases that match TRBD2. The germline V gene has CDR1 SNHLY and CDR2 FYNNEI. The ends lost 7 bases at V and 9 bases at J; junction bases unmatched: 3. The CDR3 is made up of 12 amino acids. The CDR3 reads CASTLAGGAQYF. The CDR3 DNA reads as TGTGCCAGCACGCTAGCGGGGGGGGCCCAGTACTTC.

DNA of the CDR3: TGTGCCAGCACCACTTGGGGGCAGGCCAGAGGGGGGGGGCAGGATAGGAGCCGGGACACTGAAGCTTTCTTT. Translated, it gives CASTTWGQARGGGQDRSRDTEAFF. This chain connects TRBV2 to TRBJ1-1; D might be TRBD1 (6 bases). This CDR3 has 24 residues. Trimming shortened V by 7 bases and J by 3 bases, and 45 bases separated the two germline ends. Germline V gene data show CDR1 as SNHLY and CDR2 as FYNNEI.